This TCR beta chain comes out of a study of cytomegalovirus exposure and HLA in healthy donors. Findings of the study overall: By HLA locus, TCR association rates varied in a later analysis, with DRB1 showing the most and HLA-C the fewest. Presence/absence analysis assumed near-uniform sequencing depth across donors. TCR beta chain V- and J-gene trimming was linked, in a later analysis, to a missense variant in DCLRE1C.

For this clone: Its specificity is not known.

Donors in the study were healthy people who gave bone marrow. It was with 60 Vbeta and 13 Jbeta primers that the PCR ran. Repertoires were generated with immunoSEQ multiplex PCR, while TCRdb's copy carries only in-frame clones and drops some. The sample records fewer than 120,000 clones, around 78% being singletons. The CDR3 has 15 amino acids. The germline CDR1 and CDR2 sequences are SQVTM and ANQGSEA. V gave up 5 bases and J gave up 4 bases, with 18 bases separating them. V gene TRBV29-1 combines with J gene TRBJ2-1; the D gene is possibly TRBD2 (6 bases). Sequencing used PBMCs. The clonotype originates from a woman in her 30s in good health and CMV-seronegative. DNA for the CDR3: TGCAGCGTTCTGACTAGTCGGGAGATTTACAATGAGCAGTTCTTC. Its translation is CSVLTSREIYNEQFF.